This T cell receptor beta chain was documented in a study of preoperative IRX-2 immunotherapy in early breast cancer. The treatment was: preoperative locoregional IRX-2 cytokine immunotherapy. The data were produced by immunoSEQ multiplex PCR, yet TCRdb's version contains in-frame clones alone and is incomplete. The repertoire holds about 19,000 clones, about 82% seen once, with approximately 1.2% in the top ten. This CDR3 comprises 14 residues. Trimming left V 6 bases short and J 2 bases short, with 13 bases between. The germline V gene has CDR1 MNHGY and CDR2 SAAAGT. V and J are TRBV6-8 and TRBJ2-5; the D call may be TRBD1 or TRBD2 (5 bases each). This TCR derives from a human donor with breast cancer. The starting material was lymph node tissue, obtained after IRX-2 immunotherapy. In DNA, the CDR3 is TGTGCCAGCAGCCGGGACCGCGTACAAGAGACCCAGTACTTC. It is translated as CASSRDRVQETQYF.